A single sample is the source of the 30 T cell receptor beta chains below, sequenced in a study of blood T cell repertoires in COVID-19 (dated by TCRdb to 2019 to 2021). The method was the immunoSEQ multiplex PCR assay. TCRdb carries this immuneACCESS record with in-frame sequences only. Its versions omit some clonotypes, under half of them owing to an unresolved V gene in the studies checked, with the rest unexplained. Counted in this sample were approximately 27,000 clones; 75% to 90% of them appeared once. Around 48% of the sample lies in the top ten. Sequenced input: peripheral blood. These receptors were taken from a human donor with acute or convalescent COVID-19. The donor label of this sample is uncertain.

This chain connects TRBV7-9 to TRBJ1-2; the match to TRBD1 covers 8 bases. The CDR3 contains 12 residues. In germline, CDR1 is SEHNR, CDR2 FQNEAQ (reference sequence). V dropped 4 bases and J dropped 13; count of bases not matched to a gene: 8. The CDR3 is CASSSETGGCTF. The CDR3 nucleotides read TGTGCCAGCAGCTCTGAAACAGGGGGATGCACCTTC.

The chain combines TRBV5-1 with TRBJ2-1; 12 bases are a match to TRBD2. This CDR3 region has 15 residues. Germline lookup yields CDR1 SGHRS and CDR2 YFSETQ. V was clipped by 4 bases and J by 4 bases; unmatched bases: 3. The CDR3 reads CASSPSGGVYNEQFF. CDR3 DNA: TGCGCCAGCAGCCCTAGCGGGGGGGTATACAATGAGCAGTTCTTC.

V and J are TRBV24-1 and TRBJ2-7; 10 bases are a match to TRBD1. Germline lookup yields CDR1 KGHDR and CDR2 SFDVKD. Trimming at V came to 6 bases and at J to 1 base, leaving 5 bases not matched to a gene. The CDR3 runs to 15 residues. CDR3 protein: CATSKRTGGSYEQYF. The CDR3 DNA reads as TGTGCCACCAGTAAGAGGACAGGGGGTTCCTACGAGCAGTACTTC.

The chain couples TRBV3-1 (or the pseudogene TRBV3-2) to TRBJ2-1, with unresolved D. CDR1 and CDR2 from the germline V gene are LGHDT and YNNKEL (reference sequence). V was cut by 4 bases and J by 6 bases, with 7 bases left in between. This CDR3 spans 12 amino acids. Here the CDR3 reads CASSPPSNEQFF. The CDR3 coding sequence is TGTGCCAGCAGCCCCCCCTCCAATGAGCAGTTCTTC.

The V and J genes are TRBV28 and TRBJ1-5; 7 nucleotides agree with TRBD1. There are 13 residues in the CDR3. Germline loops: CDR1 MDHEN, CDR2 SYDVKM. Trimming removed 6 bases from V and 9 bases from J; junction bases left unmatched: 8. CDR3 loop: CASSPGTARPQHF. The CDR3 region has the DNA TGTGCCAGCAGCCCCGGGACAGCGAGGCCCCAGCATTTT.

The chain employs TRBV11-2 and TRBJ2-3; D gene unclear. The CDR3 has 14 residues. Germline V gives CDR1 SGHAT, CDR2 FQNNGV. V shed 1 base and J shed 8 bases, with 13 bases lying between them. The CDR3 loop reads CASSLAGAGGTQYF. In nucleotides, the CDR3 is TGTGCCAGCAGCTTAGCCGGCGCAGGTGGTACGCAGTATTTT.

The rearrangement joins TRBV10-1 to TRBJ2-3, with 7 bases that match TRBD1. The CDR3 consists of 14 residues. CDR1 is WNHNN, CDR2 SYGVQD, per germline (reference sequence). Trimming at V came to 4 bases and at J to 3 bases, leaving 4 bases not matched to a gene. The CDR3: CASSGTGDTDTQYF. The CDR3 region has the DNA TGCGCCAGCAGTGGGACAGGCGATACAGATACGCAGTATTTT.

The chain couples TRBV29-1 to TRBJ2-6; no definite D call. The CDR3 loop spans 15 amino acids. Germline assignment: CDR1 SQVTM and CDR2 ANQGSEA. Between the trimmed V and J ends, which lost 2 bases and 0 bases, there was a span of 8 bases. CDR3 nucleotides: TGCAGCGTTGAATTGGCCGTCTCTGGGGCCAACGTCCTGACTTTC. It encodes CSVELAVSGANVLTF.

In its sample, this clone was seen once. The chain couples TRBV7-9 to TRBJ1-2, with no clear D. The CDR3 consists of 15 residues. Germline lookup yields CDR1 SEHNR and CDR2 FQNEAQ (reference sequence). Trimming shortened V by 4 bases and J by 2 bases, and 14 bases separated the two germline ends. DNA for the CDR3: TGTGCCAGCAGCTCCCCGTCCTACAGCAACTATGGCTACACCTTC. Its translation: CASSSPSYSNYGYTF.

V and J are TRBV5-4 and TRBJ2-1, with 12 positions matching TRBD2. CDR3 size: 15 residues. V lost 1 base and J lost 7; bases outside the gene matches: 3. Germline lookup yields CDR1 SGHNT and CDR2 YYREEE (reference sequence). CDR3 protein: CASSLTSGRSNEQFF. DNA of the CDR3: TGTGCCAGCAGCTTGACTAGCGGGAGGTCTAATGAGCAGTTCTTC.

The chain joins TRBV7-8 to TRBJ2-6, with D unclear. The ends were cut back, 5 bases at V and 0 bases at J, with 8 bases in the middle. Germline V gene data show CDR1 as SGHVS and CDR2 as FQNEAQ. CDR3 length: 15 amino acids. DNA for the CDR3: TGTGCCAGCAGCCACGCTAGCTCTGGGGCCAACGTCCTGACTTTC. Translated, it gives CASSHASSGANVLTF.

V and J are TRBV4-2 and TRBJ1-4; 12 positions agree with TRBD1. V shed 5 bases and J 8 bases; nucleotides not matched to a gene: 3. Looked up from germline, CDR1 is LGHNA and CDR2 is YNFKEQ. The CDR3 is made up of 14 amino acids. The DNA for the CDR3 is TGTGCCAGCAGCTGGGACAGGGGGCAAGAAAAACTGTTTTTT. Encoded protein: CASSWDRGQEKLFF.

This clone is a singleton in its sample. The genes are TRBV6-2 or TRBV6-3 and TRBJ1-3; 9 nucleotides match TRBD1. The CDR3 has 16 amino acids. Germline V gene sequence: CDR1 MNHEY, CDR2 SVGEGT. The V gene end was trimmed by 4 bases and the J gene end by 3 bases; junction bases not matched to a gene: 7. The CDR3 loop reads CASSLGTGNIGNTIYF. CDR3 sequence (DNA): TGTGCCAGCAGTTTGGGGACAGGGAACATTGGAAACACCATATATTTT.

This chain joins TRBV5-1 and TRBJ2-3; 7 positions match TRBD2. The V segment lost 0 bases and the J segment 5 bases; nucleotides outside the gene matches: 9. The CDR3 covers 16 residues. Germline V lookup: CDR1 SGHRS, CDR2 YFSETQ. The CDR3 sequence: CASSLAGGVGVDTQYF. In nucleotides, the CDR3 is TGCGCCAGCAGCTTGGCGGGGGGAGTGGGAGTAGATACGCAGTATTTT.

V gene TRBV10-3 combines with J gene TRBJ1-1, with 7 bases identical to TRBD1. The CDR3 covers 14 residues. CDR1 ENHRY and CDR2 SYGVKD come from the germline V gene. The trim removed 6 bases at V and 1 base at J, leaving 5 bases unmatched. CDR3 residues: CAIRGTEKNTEAFF. CDR3 DNA sequence: TGTGCCATCAGGGGGACAGAGAAGAACACTGAAGCTTTCTTT.

In its sample, this clone was seen once. The V and J genes are TRBV18 and TRBJ2-2; TRBD1 matches at 9 bases. Trimming at V came to 3 bases and at J to 5 bases, leaving 1 base not matched to a gene. The CDR3 extends over 14 amino acids. From germline, CDR1 is KGHSH and CDR2 LQKENI. CDR3 bases: TGTGCCAGCTCACCGGGACAGGGTACCGGGGAGCTGTTTTTT. Its protein is CASSPGQGTGELFF.

V gene TRBV4-1 combines with J gene TRBJ2-1; 8 bases map to TRBD2. The V segment lost 0 bases and the J segment 2 bases; nucleotides outside the gene matches: 9. There are 18 residues in the CDR3. Looked up from germline, CDR1 is MGHRA and CDR2 is YSYEKL. The CDR3 DNA follows: TGCGCCAGCAGCCAAGAAGGGAGCGGGAGACGTCCCTACAATGAGCAGTTCTTC. Protein sequence: CASSQEGSGRRPYNEQFF.

This rearrangement joins TRBV11-2 to TRBJ2-7; 8 bases agree with TRBD2. J lost 3 bases, V lost 5 bases, and 6 bases had no gene match. The germline V gene encodes CDR1 SGHAT and CDR2 FQNNGV. This CDR3 has 14 residues. The CDR3 coding sequence is TGTGCCAGCAGCATGACTAGCGTGAACTACGAGCAGTACTTC. This encodes CASSMTSVNYEQYF.

This chain joins TRBV14 and TRBJ1-2, with 7 bases aligning to TRBD1. Germline V gene data show CDR1 as SGHDN and CDR2 as FVKESK. The CDR3 covers 15 residues. The J segment lost 3 bases and the V segment lost 4 bases, leaving 8 bases of the junction unmatched. The CDR3 coding sequence is TGTGCCAGCAGCCTAAGGGGACAGCCGTACTATGGCTACACCTTC. It specifies CASSLRGQPYYGYTF. Looking up the rest from reference TRBV14 and TRBJ1-2 gives the full variable domain: EAGVTQFPSHSVIEKGQTVTLRCDPISGHDNLYWYRRVMGKEIKFLLHFVKESKQDESGMPNNRFLAERTGGTYSTLKVQPAELEDSGVYFCASSLRGQPYYGYTFGSGTRLTVV.

The V gene is TRBV7-3, the J gene TRBJ2-3; TRBD2 might be the D (5 bases). The CDR3 has 14 residues. V lost 2 bases and J 6 bases, leaving 12 bases between the germline ends. The germline V gene has CDR1 SGHTA and CDR2 FQGTGA. CDR3 residues: CASSLGLASDTQYF. DNA for the CDR3: TGTGCCAGCAGCTTAGGCCTAGCTTCGGATACGCAGTATTTT.

This clone turned up a few times. The V call is TRBV19, the J call TRBJ2-7, with 7 bases fitting TRBD2. Germline V CDR1 and CDR2: LNHDA, SQIVND (reference sequence). V lost 6 bases, J lost 2 bases, and 10 bases stayed unmatched. The CDR3 has 15 amino acids. CDR3 amino acids: CASSNGGSIPYEQYF. DNA for the CDR3: TGTGCCAGTAGCAACGGGGGGTCCATTCCCTACGAGCAGTACTTC.

V usage is TRBV6-5 and J usage is TRBJ2-5, with D possibly being TRBD1 (5 bases). V was cut by 6 bases and J by 1 base, with 15 bases left in between. The CDR3 length is 15 residues. Germline CDR1 reads MNHEY; CDR2 reads SVGAGI. In DNA, the CDR3 is TGTGCCAGCAGAACCCAGGGCAGCTTCCAAGAGACCCAGTACTTC. Amino acids: CASRTQGSFQETQYF.

Comment on this clone: The junction differs from germline at one of its ends, possibly a read error. The J gene is TRBJ2-3, the V gene TRBV7-7; TRBD1 aligns across 7 bases. The germline V gene has CDR1 SSHAT and CDR2 FNYEAQ (reference sequence). The CDR3 consists of 15 residues. The CDR3 sequence: CASSLGTAGTDTQYF. The CDR3 DNA reads as TGTGCTAGCAGCTTAGGGACAGCGGGCACAGATACGCAGTATTTT. The entire variable domain, with the rest obtained from reference TRBV7-7 and TRBJ2-3, is as follows: GAGVSQSPRYKVTKRGQDVTLRCDPISSHATLYWYQQALGQGPEFLTYFNYEAQPDKSGLPSDRFSAERPEGSISTLTIQRTEQRDSAMYRCASSLGTAGTDTQYFGPGTRLTVL.

By share, this clone counts as medium-sized. J is TRBJ1-4 and V is TRBV28; no reliable D call. With 3 bases removed from V and 0 bases from J, the gap between germline ends came to 5 bases. The germline V gene has CDR1 MDHEN and CDR2 SYDVKM. The CDR3 is made up of 14 amino acids. As DNA, the CDR3 is TGTGCCAGCAGTTTCTTCTCAACTAATGAAAAACTGTTTTTT. Translation: CASSFFSTNEKLFF. Drawing the rest from reference TRBV28 and TRBJ1-4, the complete variable domain is DVKVTQSSRYLVKRTGEKVFLECVQDMDHENMFWYRQDPGLGLRLIYFSYDVKMKEKGDIPEGYSVSREKKERFSLILESASTNQTSMYLCASSFFSTNEKLFFGSGTQLSVL.

The chain employs TRBV5-1 and TRBJ2-1; the D gene is possibly TRBD1 (5 bases). Germline assignment: CDR1 SGHRS and CDR2 YFSETQ. The V and J ends lost 2 bases and 6 bases respectively, with 12 bases between them. This CDR3 spans 14 amino acids. CDR3 DNA sequence: TGCGCCAGCAGCTTAAGTCAGGGTCCCAATGAGCAGTTCTTC. As protein: CASSLSQGPNEQFF. Variable domain in full (rest from reference TRBV5-1 and TRBJ2-1): KAGVTQTPRYLIKTRGQQVTLSCSPISGHRSVSWYQQTPGQGLQFLFEYFSETQRNKGNFPGRFSGRQFSNSRSEMNVSTLELGDSALYLCASSLSQGPNEQFFGPGTRLTVL.

The rearrangement joins TRBV27 to TRBJ2-5, with 16 bases matching TRBD2. CDR3 length: 18 amino acids. Germline V gives CDR1 MNHEY, CDR2 SMNVEV (reference sequence). The trim removed 8 bases at V and 3 bases at J, leaving 12 bases unmatched. The CDR3 protein is CASFPGLAGGLREETQYF. DNA for the CDR3: TGTGCCAGCTTTCCGGGACTAGCGGGAGGGCTGCGAGAAGAGACCCAGTACTTC.

V gene TRBV30 combines with J gene TRBJ2-7, with TRBD1 as a possible D gene (6 bases). With 2 bases removed from V and 9 bases from J, the gap between germline ends came to 17 bases. Germline values: CDR1 GTSNPN, CDR2 SVGIG (reference sequence). The CDR3 runs to 13 residues. CDR3 nucleotide sequence: TGTGCCTGGAGTTCGGGCAGGGGAATAGTGCAGTACTTC. Protein: CAWSSGRGIVQYF. Using reference TRBV30 and TRBJ2-7 for the parts outside the CDR3, the full variable domain is SQTIHQWPATLVQPVGSPLSLECTVEGTSNPNLYWYRQAAGRGLQLLFYSVGIGQISSEVPQNLSASRPQDRQFILSSKKLLLSDSGFYLCAWSSGRGIVQYFGPGTRLTVT.

The chain uses TRBV11-2 and TRBJ2-5; 11 bases fit TRBD2. This CDR3 comprises 17 residues. CDR1 and CDR2 (germline): SGHAT, FQNNGV. Germline trimming cut 1 base from V and 5 bases from J; bases unmatched to any gene: 9. The CDR3 nucleotides read TGTGCCAGCAGCTTAGCGCAACTAGCGGGAGCCCACGAGACCCAGTACTTC. Its translation: CASSLAQLAGAHETQYF.

The V gene is TRBV11-2, the J gene TRBJ1-1, with TRBD1 as a possible D gene (6 bases). This CDR3 comprises 15 residues. The V gene's germline CDR1 is SGHAT and CDR2 FQNNGV. V lost 4 bases, J lost 1 base, and 13 bases lay in between. The CDR3 nucleotides are TGTGCCAGCAGCTCACGGGACATGAGGAACACTGAAGCTTTCTTT. Amino acid sequence: CASSSRDMRNTEAFF. Variable domain in full (rest from reference TRBV11-2 and TRBJ1-1): EAGVAQSPRYKIIEKRQSVAFWCNPISGHATLYWYQQILGQGPKLLIQFQNNGVVDDSQLPKDRFSAERLKGVDSTLKIQPAKLEDSAVYLCASSSRDMRNTEAFFGQGTRLTVV.

The chain joins TRBV7-8 to TRBJ2-7; D is perhaps TRBD2 (6 bases). CDR3 length: 13 amino acids. Per the germline V gene, CDR1 is SGHVS and CDR2 is FQNEAQ. V was pared by 0 bases and J by 4 bases, with 7 bases between. CDR3 sequence (DNA): TGTGCCAGCAGCTTAGCGGGGGGATACGAGCAGTACTTC. The encoded protein is CASSLAGGYEQYF.